Included here is one TCR beta chain sequence, with context. The antigen is unknown. Profiling relied on immunoSEQ multiplex PCR, and the TCRdb table lists in-frame clones only, not all of them. The table records over 85,000 clones, roughly 75% of them present only once. This entry belongs to a study of Ad26.COV2.S vaccination and SARS-CoV-2 variants. Broader study findings: Possibly, TCR breadth and depth analyses underestimated total T cell responses. While placebo recipients had lower spike-specific TCR breadth, vaccine recipients had more.

This material consisted of peripheral blood, taken after recovery from COVID-19. The receptor was isolated from a human donor who had recovered from COVID-19.

The CDR3 spells CASSPTRGELYEQYF. CDR3 DNA: TGTGCCAGCAGCCCGACGCGGGGGGAGCTCTACGAGCAGTACTTC. The chain recombines TRBV14 with TRBJ2-7, with TRBD2 matching over 8 bases. CDR1 and CDR2 (germline): SGHDN, FVKESK. V shed 4 bases and J 3 bases; nucleotides not matched to a gene: 8. This CDR3 region has 15 residues.